What follows are 20 T cell receptor beta chains derived from one specimen sequenced in a study of shared clonotypes between healthy human individuals. Some clones are missing from TCRdb's copy, which holds only in-frame ones; the method was immunoSEQ multiplex PCR. Of around 690,000 clones in the sample, less than 95% were seen once. The sequenced sample was memory CD8+ T cells from PBMCs. This sample's subset: CD45RO+ cells pooled with CCR7-negative TemRA cells. These receptors came from a man younger than 35 in good health. Some clones in this sample may be carry-over from other donors' samples.

For the CDR3, the DNA is TGTGCCAGCAGCTTATCGAGAGATTATGGCTACACCTTC. Protein sequence: CASSLSRDYGYTF. This rearrangement joins TRBV7-9 to TRBJ1-2; D uncertain. Germline V gene data show CDR1 as SEHNR and CDR2 as FQNEAQ (reference sequence). This CDR3 region has 13 residues. With 2 bases removed from V and 5 bases from J, the gap between germline ends came to 9 bases.

The chain is built from TRBV5-1 and TRBJ1-4; 9 bases line up with TRBD1. The V gene's germline CDR1 is SGHRS and CDR2 YFSETQ. V shed 3 bases and J 0 bases; nucleotides not matched to a gene: 6. This CDR3 contains 17 residues. The CDR3 DNA sequence: TGCGCCAGCAGCTGGGACAGGGACACTGCAACTAATGAAAAACTGTTTTTT. This codes for CASSWDRDTATNEKLFF.

V is TRBV18 and J is TRBJ1-4, with D unclear. V was cut by 5 bases and J by 7 bases, with 23 bases left in between. In germline, CDR1 is KGHSH, CDR2 LQKENI. The CDR3 sequence is 17 residues long. CDR3 in amino acids: CASSNPRAALRGEKLFF. The CDR3 DNA is TGTGCCAGCTCAAACCCCCGTGCGGCCTTGAGAGGTGAAAAACTGTTTTTT.

V gene TRBV14 combines with J gene TRBJ1-5; D unclear. This CDR3 spans 16 amino acids. V was trimmed by 5 bases and J by 0 bases, leaving 14 bases between them. Per the germline V gene, CDR1 is SGHDN and CDR2 is FVKESK. In DNA form, the CDR3 reads TGTGCCAGCAGCTCAGGCGGCAGCGATAGCAATCAGCCCCAGCATTTT. Translation: CASSSGGSDSNQPQHF.

This rearrangement joins TRBV5-6 to TRBJ2-7; 8 bases map to TRBD1. The CDR3 length is 15 residues. Trimming at V came to 4 bases and at J to 2 bases, leaving 8 bases not matched to a gene. CDR1 and CDR2 (germline): SGHDT, YYEEEE. The chain's CDR3 is CASSTGQVLPYEQYF. Here the CDR3 DNA reads TGTGCCAGCAGCACGGGACAGGTACTACCCTACGAGCAGTACTTC.

V is TRBV5-1 and J is TRBJ1-1; maybe TRBD1 (5 bases). Germline V gene data show CDR1 as SGHRS and CDR2 as YFSETQ. Trimming removed 1 base from V and 0 bases from J, with 10 bases in between. The CDR3 runs 15 residues. CDR3 in DNA: TGCGCCAGCAGCTTGTATGGGACGGTGAACACTGAAGCTTTCTTT. This sequence encodes CASSLYGTVNTEAFF.

The chain is built from TRBV4-2 and TRBJ1-1; possible D gene TRBD1, 5 bases. This CDR3 region has 13 residues. V was clipped by 4 bases and J by 5 bases, with 11 bases between them. Germline CDR1 is LGHNA and CDR2 is YNFKEQ. Here the CDR3 DNA reads TGTGCCAGCAGCCTAGGGGATGGGACTGAAGCTTTCTTT. Protein: CASSLGDGTEAFF.

This clone was detected ten times or more. The chain has TRBV5-1 and TRBJ1-3; TRBD1 matches 7 bases. Trimming removed 4 bases from V and 8 bases from J; junction bases left unmatched: 12. The germline gives CDR1 SGHRS, CDR2 YFSETQ. The CDR3 is made up of 15 amino acids. The CDR3 coding sequence is TGCGCCAGCAGCGGGAGGGACAGTCTGAGTGACACCATATATTTT. Protein: CASSGRDSLSDTIYF.

This clone was observed once. The same CDR3 is also encoded by other DNA sequences in this sample. This sequence joins TRBV4-1 and TRBJ2-7; 14 bases agree with TRBD2. V shed 0 bases and J 3 bases; nucleotides not matched to a gene: 1. The CDR3 is 16 residues long. Germline V gene sequence: CDR1 MGHRA, CDR2 YSYEKL. This chain's CDR3 is CASSQDGTSGSYEQYF. DNA of the CDR3: TGCGCCAGCAGCCAAGATGGGACTAGCGGGAGCTACGAGCAGTACTTC.

The genes are TRBV6-1 and TRBJ1-5; D gene uncertain. The CDR3 spans 13 residues. Per the germline V gene, CDR1 is MNHNS and CDR2 is SASEGT. V was pared by 4 bases and J by 6 bases, with 10 bases between. The CDR3 protein is CASSGGWRQPQHF. The CDR3 region has the DNA TGTGCCAGCAGTGGTGGGTGGCGTCAGCCCCAGCATTTT.

This rearrangement joins TRBV18 to TRBJ2-7, with D tentatively TRBD1 or TRBD2 (5 bases each). CDR1 is KGHSH and CDR2 is LQKENI in the germline V gene. The CDR3 length is 15 residues. Trimming shortened V by 3 bases and J by 0 bases, and 12 bases separated the two germline ends. The CDR3 here is CASSPARDPSYEQYF. The CDR3 DNA reads as TGTGCCAGCTCACCGGCCCGGGACCCCTCCTACGAGCAGTACTTC.

V gene TRBV11-2 combines with J gene TRBJ2-7, with TRBD2 matching 10 bases. The germline gives CDR1 SGHAT, CDR2 FQNNGV. Trimming at V came to 4 bases and at J to 6 bases, leaving 9 bases not matched to a gene. The CDR3 length is 15 residues. As DNA, the CDR3 is TGTGCCAGCAGCTCATGGAAGCGGGAGGGCCCCGAGCAGTACTTC. Protein sequence: CASSSWKREGPEQYF.

The rearrangement links TRBV10-3 to TRBJ1-5, with D uncertain. The CDR3 has 15 amino acids. Germline CDR1 ENHRY, CDR2 SYGVKD. V lost 0 bases, J lost 5 bases, and 11 bases lay in between. DNA of the CDR3: TGTGCCATCAGTGAGTCGCGGCAGGAAGATCAGCCCCAGCATTTT. The encoded protein is CAISESRQEDQPQHF.

The chain carries TRBV10-2 and TRBJ2-1; 9 bases map to TRBD2. The CDR3 extends over 14 amino acids. Germline CDR1 reads WSHSY; CDR2 reads SAAADI. The junction had 3 bases not matched to a gene; V was cut back by 7 bases and J by 2 bases. CDR3 bases: TGCGCCAGCACCGGACTAGCGACCTACAATGAGCAGTTCTTC. It codes for CASTGLATYNEQFF.

The chain combines TRBV7-7 with TRBJ2-7; weak D call: TRBD2 (5 bases). Looked up from germline, CDR1 is SSHAT and CDR2 is FNYEAQ (reference sequence). CDR3 length: 13 residues. V gave up 5 bases and J gave up 7 bases, with 15 bases separating them. CDR3 sequence: CASSPRVGGEQYF. The CDR3 coding sequence is TGTGCCAGCAGCCCCCGGGTCGGAGGAGAGCAGTACTTC.

The chain is built from TRBV6-5 and TRBJ2-5, with 8 bases matching TRBD1. Per germline, CDR1 MNHEY and CDR2 SVGAGI. V was pared by 3 bases and J by 5 bases, with 8 bases of the junction left unmatched. This CDR3 comprises 15 residues. CDR3 sequence (DNA): TGTGCCAGCAGTTATCCCGGACAGGGACATGAGACCCAGTACTTC. This sequence encodes CASSYPGQGHETQYF.

This rearrangement joins TRBV29-1 to TRBJ2-1, with D perhaps matching TRBD2 (6 bases). This CDR3 region has 15 residues. The germline CDR1 and CDR2 sequences are SQVTM and ANQGSEA. V lost 7 bases, J lost 8 bases, and 24 bases lay in between. The CDR3 DNA reads as TGCAGCGCGCGAGTCTGGACTATCCTACTAGATGAGCAGTTCTTC. Protein sequence: CSARVWTILLDEQFF.

The genes are TRBV13 and TRBJ2-5; the D gene is possibly TRBD1 (6 bases). With 5 bases removed from V and 4 bases from J, the gap between germline ends came to 14 bases. The CDR3 totals 14 residues. Per the germline V gene, CDR1 is PRHDT and CDR2 is FYEKMQ (reference sequence). The CDR3 here is CASSRETGGETQYF. DNA for the CDR3: TGTGCCAGCAGCCGAGAGACAGGAGGAGAGACCCAGTACTTC.

The chain joins TRBV15 to TRBJ2-7; D gene unclear. The CDR3 is made up of 15 amino acids. Germline V gene data show CDR1 as LNHNV and CDR2 as YYDKDF (reference sequence). The V gene lost 0 bases and the J gene lost 6 bases, with 15 bases spanning the gap. CDR3 in amino acids: CATSRDWPGDGEQYF. The CDR3 region has the DNA TGTGCCACCAGCAGAGATTGGCCTGGAGATGGCGAGCAGTACTTC.

The chain joins TRBV4-2 to TRBJ2-7; TRBD1 agrees at 11 bases. J lost 2 bases, V lost 3 bases, and 3 bases had no gene match. Looked up from germline, CDR1 is LGHNA and CDR2 is YNFKEQ. This CDR3 has 15 amino acids. The CDR3 nucleotides are TGTGCCAGCAGCCAGGGGACAGGGGGAACCTACGAGCAGTACTTC. Its translation is CASSQGTGGTYEQYF.